Included here is one TCR beta chain sequence, with context. This clonotype was detected many times. The antigen it recognizes is unknown. Nothing much larger sits one base from this clone, and base qualities are not available. The TCR beta CDR3 regions were amplified from the RNA transcripts. The first round of RT-PCR for the TCR CDR3 was performed with the HTBI primer set and the Qiagen OneStep RT-PCR kit. A second multiplex PCR round built the libraries, followed by size selection and purification. Sequencing of the libraries was done on an Illumina HiSeq2000 using paired-end 100 bp reads. From the authors' description of their analysis: SOAPnuke was used to process the raw data, throwing out any read that contained adapters or uncalled bases, had a mean Phred below 15, or lacked an exact constant-primer or identifier match. COPE v1.2.5 was used to merge the high-quality paired reads, and each unique nucleotide sequence was defined as a clonotype. Clonotypes were aligned to IMGT TRBV, TRBD and TRBJ reference segments using MiTCR v1.1. The analysis included only V-J combinations with a frequency above 0.0001, which together covered approximately 99% of the repertoires. The TCS score was defined as the ratio of F50 (clonal expansion) to E x V (chaos), calculated using BLOSUM62-based TCRdist between CDR3 peptides within each V-J. Welch's t-statistics and random forest reduced 450 to 600 V-J features to 13, which were used in a naive Bayes classifier (R e1071). TCRdb ran its own pipeline on the public reads, namely fastp trimming at Q25 and MiXCR clone calling, and kept in-frame beta chains. When rows share a CDR3 protein, they turn into one entry using the most common DNA and genes. Here the V and J calls rest on TCRdb's processing, not on the authors' analysis. A total of a few hundred thousand distinct CDR3 sequences appear in this sample, 15% to 18% of them only once. The top ten constitute about 7% of the sample.

Stable Graves' hyperthyroidism was defined as no progression to ophthalmopathy during 18 months of follow-up. The hyperthyroidism patients were between 18 and 65 years old and newly diagnosed, with a disease duration of less than 2 months. Exclusion was applied to patients with uncontrolled infections, other autoimmune diseases, pregnancy or lactation. Clinical symptoms, serum thyroxine and TRAb, thyroid ultrasound, and orbital computed tomography formed the basis for the diagnoses. PBMCs were separated from roughly 10 ml of fresh peripheral blood using Ficoll-Paque density gradient centrifugation. Trizol reagent was used to extract total RNA, and RNA quality was then checked on an Agilent 2100 Bioanalyzer. The data were taken from a study of T cells in Graves' hyperthyroidism and ophthalmopathy (dated by TCRdb to the late 2010s). About the investigation overall: Peripheral blood was collected at initial diagnosis, before any treatment. To identify TCR V-J signatures that set the groups apart, the researchers used a discovery cohort of about a hundred patients, made up of 40 to 45 with Graves' ophthalmopathy and some 58 with stable Graves' hyperthyroidism. An independent validation cohort of 18 to 20 hyperthyroidism patients and about 16 patients who later progressed to ophthalmopathy tested prospective prediction of ophthalmopathy. The 90 to 100 discovery patients were randomly divided into training and test sets at a 7:3 ratio. In addition, the study compared T-cell repertoires in thyroid tissue and in blood from about 6 Graves' hyperthyroidism patients. After blood sampling, hyperthyroidism patients were treated with methimazole at a starting dose of 30 mg daily, and ophthalmopathy patients were treated with high-dose intravenous methylprednisolone. According to the paper, TCR Vbeta CDR3 sequencing was carried out on 135 peripheral blood samples, which came from some 41 ophthalmopathy, 80 or so hyperthyroidism and approximately 17 progressor patients.

Paper-wide results and their limitations: Blood samples also contained most of the expanded thyroid clonotypes (frequency above 0.001), which suggests that blood repertoires may reflect thyroid immune responses. During validation, the model predicted progression to ophthalmopathy a median of about 6.5 months ahead of onset, with roughly 65% sensitivity and under 85% specificity. No statistical method was used to fix the sample size in advance, and group allocation was not hidden from the investigators. A 13 V-J signature model separated ophthalmopathy from stable hyperthyroidism, with around 88% sensitivity and about 81% specificity in cross-validation and 80%/75% in testing.

Spanning cysteine to phenylalanine, the CDR3 consists of 16 amino acids. Just the 48-base CDR3 DNA is kept, in frame starting at base 1. Between the V and J ends, shortened by 6 bases and 0 bases respectively, the junction contains 15 bases. CDR1 and CDR2, looked up from the germline V gene (reference sequence), are MNHEY and SMNVEV. This receptor chain uses TRBV27 and TRBJ1-3; the D gene cannot be resolved reliably. The TCR originated in a woman under 40 with Graves' hyperthyroidism. The sequencing input was blood. The DNA sequence reads TGTGCCAGCAGCGACGTACCGGCTGGCTCTGGAAACACCATATATTTT. Its protein is CASSDVPAGSGNTIYF.